The clone carrying this T cell receptor beta chain was picked up a small number of times. Antigen: not known. Other DNA sequences in the same sample also yield this CDR3. Reverse transcribing all isolated RNA meant expressed TCRB transcripts were sequenced. Roughly 3.6 million reads per sample on average were obtained from naive, central memory and regulatory T cell samples. The protocol was immunoSEQ multiplex PCR, while the TCRdb copy is restricted to in-frame clones and leaves out a portion. The sample records about 650,000 clones, 9.5% to 15% being singletons. This sample is part of a study of beta chain features in type 1 diabetes. The CDR3 extends over 14 amino acids. With 3 bases removed from V and 0 bases from J, the gap between germline ends came to 11 bases. Germline CDR1 SQVTM, CDR2 ANQGSEA. Study-level points and caveats: Type 1 diabetes patients had TCRB CDR3s that were shorter (moderately but significantly so) in all four CD4+ subsets. The study found fewer insertions and more deletions at VDJ junctions in type 1 diabetes patients. For patients, the naive, central memory and Treg TCRB repertoires appeared more alike than for healthy donors. These data did not resolve whether HLA type affects TCRB rearrangement.

This chain joins TRBV29-1 and TRBJ1-2, with D hard to call. Sample: naive CD4+ T cells from blood. The TCR originated in a man aged 30 to 39 with type 1 diabetes. As DNA, the CDR3 is TGCAGCGTTGACGTCCGGGCTCCTAACTATGGCTACACCTTC. This gives the protein CSVDVRAPNYGYTF.